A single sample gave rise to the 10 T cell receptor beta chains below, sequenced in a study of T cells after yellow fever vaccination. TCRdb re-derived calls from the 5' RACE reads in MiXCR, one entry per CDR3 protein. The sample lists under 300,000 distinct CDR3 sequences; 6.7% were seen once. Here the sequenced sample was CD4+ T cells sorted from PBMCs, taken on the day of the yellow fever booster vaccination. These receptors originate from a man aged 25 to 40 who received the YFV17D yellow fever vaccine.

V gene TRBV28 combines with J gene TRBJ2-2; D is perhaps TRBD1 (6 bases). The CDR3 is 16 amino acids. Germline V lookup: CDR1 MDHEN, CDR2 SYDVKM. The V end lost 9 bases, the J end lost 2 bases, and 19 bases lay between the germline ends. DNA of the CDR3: TGTGCCAGGCTAGATGGGACACAAAAAAACACCGGGGAGCTGTTTTTT. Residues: CARLDGTQKNTGELFF.

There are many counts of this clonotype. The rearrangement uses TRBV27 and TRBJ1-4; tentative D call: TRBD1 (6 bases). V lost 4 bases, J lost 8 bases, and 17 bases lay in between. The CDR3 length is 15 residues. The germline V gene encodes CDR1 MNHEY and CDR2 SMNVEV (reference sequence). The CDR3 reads CASSSNRDPEEKLFF. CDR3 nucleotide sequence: TGTGCCAGCAGTTCGAACAGGGACCCGGAGGAAAAACTGTTTTTT.

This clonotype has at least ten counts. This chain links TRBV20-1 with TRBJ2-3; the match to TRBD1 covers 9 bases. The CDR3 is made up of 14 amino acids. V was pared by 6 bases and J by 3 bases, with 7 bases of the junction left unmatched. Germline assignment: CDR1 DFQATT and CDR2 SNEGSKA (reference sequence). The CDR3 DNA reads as TGCAGTGCCGTCCGGGACAGGGTGACAGATACGCAGTATTTT. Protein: CSAVRDRVTDTQYF.

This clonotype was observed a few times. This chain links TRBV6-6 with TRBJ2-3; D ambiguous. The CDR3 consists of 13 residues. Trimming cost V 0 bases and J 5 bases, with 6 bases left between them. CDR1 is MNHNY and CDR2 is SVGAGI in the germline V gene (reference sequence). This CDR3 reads CASSYSGLDTQYF. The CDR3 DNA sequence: TGTGCCAGCAGTTACTCAGGATTAGATACGCAGTATTTT.

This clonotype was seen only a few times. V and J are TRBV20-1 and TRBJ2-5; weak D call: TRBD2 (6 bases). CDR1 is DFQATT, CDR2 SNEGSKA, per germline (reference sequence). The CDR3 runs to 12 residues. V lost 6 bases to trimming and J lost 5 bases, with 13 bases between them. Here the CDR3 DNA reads TGCAGTGCCAGGAGGGAGAGGGAGACCCAGTACTTC. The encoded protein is CSARRERETQYF.

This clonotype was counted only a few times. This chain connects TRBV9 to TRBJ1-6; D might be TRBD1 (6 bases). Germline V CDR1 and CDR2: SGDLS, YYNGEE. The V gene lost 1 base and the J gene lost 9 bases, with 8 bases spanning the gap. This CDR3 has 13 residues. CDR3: CASSVRGSSPLHF. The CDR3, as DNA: TGTGCCAGCAGCGTAAGGGGGAGTTCACCCCTCCACTTT.

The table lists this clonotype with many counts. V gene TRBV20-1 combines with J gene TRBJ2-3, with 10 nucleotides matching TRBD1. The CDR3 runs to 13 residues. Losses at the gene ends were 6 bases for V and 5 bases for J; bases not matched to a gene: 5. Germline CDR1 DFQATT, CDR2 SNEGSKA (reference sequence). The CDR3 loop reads CSAGQGGVDTQYF. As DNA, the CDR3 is TGCAGTGCCGGACAGGGGGGGGTAGATACGCAGTATTTT.

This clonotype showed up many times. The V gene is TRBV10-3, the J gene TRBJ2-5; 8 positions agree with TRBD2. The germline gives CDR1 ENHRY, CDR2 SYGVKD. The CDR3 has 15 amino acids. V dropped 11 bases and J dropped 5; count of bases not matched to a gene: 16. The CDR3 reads CASRGAGGDLETQYF. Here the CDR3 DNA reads TGTGCCTCACGGGGGGCGGGAGGTGATTTGGAGACCCAGTACTTC.

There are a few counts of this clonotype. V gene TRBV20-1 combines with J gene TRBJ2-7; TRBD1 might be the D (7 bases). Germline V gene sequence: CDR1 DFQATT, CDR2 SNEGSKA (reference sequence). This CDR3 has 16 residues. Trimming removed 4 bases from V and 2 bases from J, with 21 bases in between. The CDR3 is CSATNPEGASAYEQYF. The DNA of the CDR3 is TGCAGTGCTACCAACCCAGAGGGGGCTAGCGCCTACGAGCAGTACTTC.

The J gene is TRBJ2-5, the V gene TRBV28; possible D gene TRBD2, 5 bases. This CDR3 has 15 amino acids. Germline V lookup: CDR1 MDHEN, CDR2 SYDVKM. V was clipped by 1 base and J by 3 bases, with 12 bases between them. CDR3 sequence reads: CASSLLAKRKETQYF. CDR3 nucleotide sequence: TGTGCCAGCAGTTTATTGGCGAAGCGGAAAGAGACCCAGTACTTC.